These 16 T cell receptor beta chains came from one sample sequenced in a study of T cell responses to AZD1222 COVID-19 vaccine. TCRdb keeps only in-frame clones here, not all; method: immunoSEQ multiplex PCR. The data hold tens of thousands of clones, with 87% observed a single time. Here the sequenced sample was peripheral blood, taken on day 0 of AZD1222 vaccination. The receptors stem from an adult in good health.

This clone was detected a few times. The V and J genes are TRBV2 and TRBJ2-1, with D unclear. The V gene's germline CDR1 is SNHLY and CDR2 FYNNEI. The V end lost 2 bases, the J end lost 5 bases, and 7 bases lay between the germline ends. The CDR3 runs 13 residues. CDR3 amino acids: CASSERRDNEQFF. For the CDR3, the DNA is TGTGCCAGCAGTGAAAGACGGGACAATGAGCAGTTCTTC. Full variable domain (rest looked up from reference TRBV2 and TRBJ2-1): EPEVTQTPSHQVTQMGQEVILRCVPISNHLYFYWYRQILGQKVEFLVSFYNNEISEKSEIFDDQFSVERPDGSNFTLKIRSTKLEDSAMYFCASSERRDNEQFFGPGTRLTVL.

J is TRBJ1-2 and V is TRBV5-1; TRBD1 matches 8 bases. The CDR3 totals 14 residues. Per germline, CDR1 SGHRS and CDR2 YFSETQ. Trimming removed 0 bases from V and 4 bases from J; junction bases left unmatched: 2. The CDR3 nucleotides read TGCGCCAGCAGCTTGGCTGACAGGGGCTATGGCTACACCTTC. It is translated as CASSLADRGYGYTF.

This chain joins TRBV7-5 and TRBJ1-4; TRBD1 is taken as the D call from the table, unchecked against the DNA. TRBV7-5 is labeled a pseudogene. The CDR3 loop spans 18 amino acids. DNA for the CDR3: TGTGTCAGAAGCACCCACCGGGACAGGGGGTCAACTAATGAAAAACTGTTTTTT. Its translation: CVRSTHRDRGSTNEKLFF.

This clone is a singleton in its sample. The V and J genes are TRBV19 and TRBJ1-1; unclear D gene. Germline V gene sequence: CDR1 LNHDA, CDR2 SQIVND (reference sequence). Trimming shortened V by 0 bases and J by 0 bases, and 8 bases separated the two germline ends. The CDR3 extends over 15 amino acids. The CDR3 here is CASSIEGGMNTEAFF. In DNA, the CDR3 is TGTGCCAGTAGTATAGAGGGAGGCATGAACACTGAAGCTTTCTTT.

This clone was seen a few times. The gene calls are TRBV6-2 or TRBV6-3 and TRBJ2-5; 9 positions agree with TRBD2. The CDR3 consists of 17 residues. Germline assignment: CDR1 MNHEY and CDR2 SVGEGT. V was pared by 5 bases and J by 2 bases, with 12 bases of the junction left unmatched. CDR3 coding DNA: TGTGCCAGCAGTAATCCCCCGAGGACTAGCGCTCAAGAGACCCAGTACTTC. Encoded protein: CASSNPPRTSAQETQYF.

This chain uses TRBV7-9 with TRBJ1-1, with D uncertain. CDR3 length: 15 residues. CDR1 is SEHNR and CDR2 is FQNEAQ in the germline V gene (reference sequence). The V gene lost 5 bases and the J gene lost 2 bases, with 15 bases spanning the gap. Written as DNA, the CDR3 is TGTGCCAGCAGCCTCCCCCGAGTGGGAAACACTGAAGCTTTCTTT. It yields the protein CASSLPRVGNTEAFF.

This chain joins TRBV12-3 or TRBV12-4 and TRBJ2-1; D is unclear. CDR3 length equals 13 residues. V was pared by 1 base and J by 12 bases, with 13 bases between. This CDR3 is CASSLGRKGRQFF. The CDR3 DNA follows: TGTGCCAGCAGTTTAGGTAGGAAGGGCCGGCAGTTCTTC.

V and J are TRBV7-3 and TRBJ2-3, with 8 nucleotides matching TRBD1. The CDR3 loop spans 14 amino acids. Germline V CDR1 and CDR2: SGHTA, FQGTGA. The V segment lost 5 bases and the J segment 2 bases; nucleotides outside the gene matches: 3. In nucleotides, the CDR3 is TGTGCCAGCAGCAGACAGGGGTCCACAGATACGCAGTATTTT. It specifies CASSRQGSTDTQYF.

V gene TRBV5-3 combines with J gene TRBJ1-4; D remains ambiguous. TRBV5-3 is marked as an open reading frame, function uncertain. The CDR3 runs to 16 residues. Trimming removed 1 base from V and 3 bases from J, with 13 bases in between. CDR3 nucleotides: TGTGCCAGAAGCTTGACGATACCGGGGTCTAATGAAAAACTGTTTTTT. Its protein is CARSLTIPGSNEKLFF.

V and J are TRBV6-5 and TRBJ1-4; TRBD1 aligns across 7 bases. The CDR3 runs to 13 residues. J lost 8 bases, V lost 2 bases, and 2 bases had no gene match. Per the germline V gene, CDR1 is MNHEY and CDR2 is SVGAGI. The DNA of the CDR3 is TGTGCCAGCAGTTACAGGGGGCCCGAAAAACTGTTTTTT. Its translation is CASSYRGPEKLFF.

This clone appeared a single time. CDR3 sequence: CASSLEASGGETQYF. CDR3 sequence (DNA): TGTGCCAGCAGCTTGGAGGCTAGCGGAGGGGAGACCCAGTACTTC. The chain combines TRBV5-6 with TRBJ2-5, with TRBD2 matching over 7 bases. The CDR3 is made up of 15 amino acids. J was trimmed by 5 bases and V by 0 bases; bases with no gene match: 7. Germline V gene sequence: CDR1 SGHDT, CDR2 YYEEEE. The full variable domain, rest sourced from reference TRBV5-6 and TRBJ2-5, is DAGVTQSPTHLIKTRGQQVTLRCSPKSGHDTVSWYQQALGQGPQFIFQYYEEEERQRGNFPDRFSGHQFPNYSSELNVNALLLGDSALYLCASSLEASGGETQYFGPGTRLLVL.

The chain employs TRBV21-1 and TRBJ2-5. TRBV21-1 is a recognized pseudogene. There are 18 residues in the CDR3. The DNA for the CDR3 is TGTGCCAGCAGCAAATGGAGCCAGGTTTGGTGTGGGCAAGAGACCCAGTACTTC. Amino acids: CASSKWSQVWCGQETQYF.

V gene TRBV19 combines with J gene TRBJ1-5, with 7 nucleotides matching TRBD1. Germline V CDR1 and CDR2: LNHDA, SQIVND (reference sequence). J was trimmed by 11 bases and V by 4 bases; bases with no gene match: 11. The CDR3 covers 14 residues. In nucleotides, the CDR3 is TGTGCCAGTAGTAGCCGGGACAGACAAAGGGCCCAGCATTTT. Residues: CASSSRDRQRAQHF.

V gene TRBV9 combines with J gene TRBJ2-2, with D uncertain. Germline-derived CDR1 and CDR2 are SGDLS and YYNGEE. The CDR3 extends over 16 amino acids. V lost 0 bases to trimming and J lost 1 base, with 10 bases between them. CDR3 bases: TGTGCCAGCAGCGTAGCCGGGCCCCAGAACACCGGGGAGCTGTTTTTT. Amino acid sequence: CASSVAGPQNTGELFF.

This clone was seen only a few times. This sequence joins TRBV3-1 (or the pseudogene TRBV3-2) and TRBJ1-1; TRBD1 agrees at 7 bases. CDR1 is LGHDT and CDR2 is YNNKEL in the germline V gene (reference sequence). This CDR3 contains 13 residues. The ends lost 7 bases at V and 5 bases at J; junction bases unmatched: 7. The CDR3 DNA is TGTGCCAGCACCCAGGGGGGAGGGACTGAAGCTTTCTTT. It translates to CASTQGGGTEAFF.

V and J are TRBV2 and TRBJ1-6; TRBD1 matches 7 bases. Germline V lookup: CDR1 SNHLY, CDR2 FYNNEI. The CDR3 spans 17 residues. V trimming: 8 bases; J trimming: 0 bases; junction bases outside the gene matches: 10. Here the CDR3 reads CASRDSELSSYNSPLHF. CDR3 coding DNA: TGTGCCAGCCGGGACAGCGAGTTATCCTCCTATAATTCACCCCTCCACTTT.